The T cell receptor beta chain under discussion was sequenced for a study of blood T cell repertoires in COVID-19. Study-level background: Italy, Spain and the United States were the sources of the convalescent and acute COVID-19 samples. T cells, B-cell-depleted T cells, or PBMCs supplied cDNA or gDNA.

This CDR3 spans 14 amino acids. V was pared by 0 bases and J by 4 bases, with 12 bases between. The germline V gene encodes CDR1 SQVTM and CDR2 ANQGSEA. Study processing details: The assay estimated nucleated cells by amplifying reference gene primers. This table comes from immunoSEQ multiplex PCR, and its TCRdb copy is limited to in-frame clones, with some not included. That table supplies the V and J calls and clone size; D and trimming were determined from the DNA. In the table there are over 90,000 clones, around 90% of which are singletons. The clonotype originates from a man in his late teens or twenties with acute or convalescent COVID-19. V and J are TRBV29-1 and TRBJ1-1; D possibly corresponds to TRBD1 (5 bases). Material for sequencing was peripheral blood. The CDR3 sequence is CSVEDRGGFTEAFF. The CDR3 coding sequence is TGCAGCGTTGAAGATCGGGGGGGATTCACTGAAGCTTTCTTT.